There are many counts of the clone carrying this T cell receptor (beta chain). Its specificity is unknown. Germline V gives CDR1 MNHEY, CDR2 SMNVEV (reference sequence). The germline V and J ends were trimmed by 10 bases and 5 bases, with 17 bases remaining between them. This CDR3 contains 13 residues. The sample comes from a study of prognosis after radiotherapy for stage I lung cancer. General study points: Differences in TRBV and TRBJ gene usage were reportedly observed between patients with and without metastases.

Genomic DNA served as the source from which two-round multiplex PCR generated TCR beta CDR3 amplicons. For every TRBV and TRBJ gene, a specific primer was used in first-round PCR. From the multiplex PCR reads, TCRdb called clonotypes with MiXCR, one entry per CDR3 protein. Of approximately 31,000 distinct CDR3 sequences in the sample, roughly 52% are singletons; the top ten hold 16%. Sequenced material: PBMCs, taken before or after stereotactic body radiation therapy (not recorded which). The TCR comes from a donor of 50 years or more with non-small cell lung cancer. The V and J genes are TRBV27 and TRBJ1-1; perhaps TRBD1 as D (5 bases). The CDR3 DNA is TGTGCCACCCTAGGGGCAGGGAGAACTGAAGCTTTCTTT. Protein: CATLGAGRTEAFF.